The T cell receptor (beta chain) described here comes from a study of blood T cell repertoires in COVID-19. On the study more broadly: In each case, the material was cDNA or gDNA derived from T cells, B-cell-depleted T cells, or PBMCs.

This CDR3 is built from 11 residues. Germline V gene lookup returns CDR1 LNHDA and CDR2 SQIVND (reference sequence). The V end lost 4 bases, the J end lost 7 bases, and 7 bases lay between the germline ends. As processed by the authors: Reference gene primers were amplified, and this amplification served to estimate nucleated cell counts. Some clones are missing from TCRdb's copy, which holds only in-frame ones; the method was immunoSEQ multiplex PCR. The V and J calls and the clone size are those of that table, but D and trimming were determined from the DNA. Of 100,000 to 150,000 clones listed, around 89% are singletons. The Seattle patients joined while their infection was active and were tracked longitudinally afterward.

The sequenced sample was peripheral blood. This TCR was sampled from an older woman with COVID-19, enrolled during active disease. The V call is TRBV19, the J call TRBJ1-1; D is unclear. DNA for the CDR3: TGTGCCAGTAGTAAAACGGGTGAAGCTTTCTTT. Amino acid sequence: CASSKTGEAFF.